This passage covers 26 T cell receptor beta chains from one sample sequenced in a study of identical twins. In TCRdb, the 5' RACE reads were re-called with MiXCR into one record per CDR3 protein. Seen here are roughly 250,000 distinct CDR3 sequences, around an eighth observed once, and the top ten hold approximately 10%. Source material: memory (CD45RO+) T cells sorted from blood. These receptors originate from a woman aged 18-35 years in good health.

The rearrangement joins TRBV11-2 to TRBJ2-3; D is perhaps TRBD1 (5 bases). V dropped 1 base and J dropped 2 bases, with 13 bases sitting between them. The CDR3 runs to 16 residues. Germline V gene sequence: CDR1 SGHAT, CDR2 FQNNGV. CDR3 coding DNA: TGTGCCAGCAGCTTAGCCCCAGGGCCCTCCACAGATACGCAGTATTTT. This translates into CASSLAPGPSTDTQYF.

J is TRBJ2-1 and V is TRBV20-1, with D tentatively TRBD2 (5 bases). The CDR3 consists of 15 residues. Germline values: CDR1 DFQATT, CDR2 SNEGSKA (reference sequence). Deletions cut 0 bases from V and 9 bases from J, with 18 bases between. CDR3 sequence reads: CSARDRELDSGEQFF. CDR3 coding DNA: TGCAGTGCTAGAGATCGTGAGCTGGACTCGGGTGAGCAGTTCTTC.

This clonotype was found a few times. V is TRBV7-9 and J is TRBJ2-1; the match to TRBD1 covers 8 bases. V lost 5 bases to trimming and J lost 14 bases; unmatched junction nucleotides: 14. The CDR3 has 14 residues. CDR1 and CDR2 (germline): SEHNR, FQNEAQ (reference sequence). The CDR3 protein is CASSASGQGLSKFF. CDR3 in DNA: TGTGCCAGCAGCGCCTCCGGACAGGGTTTGAGTAAGTTCTTC.

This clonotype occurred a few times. The CDR3 region is CSANALAGGSEQYF. The CDR3 DNA is TGCAGTGCAAACGCACTAGCGGGAGGTAGCGAGCAGTACTTC. This chain joins TRBV20-1 and TRBJ2-7; 12 bases agree with TRBD2. Germline V gives CDR1 DFQATT, CDR2 SNEGSKA (reference sequence). The CDR3 covers 14 residues. Trimming removed 6 bases from V and 6 bases from J; junction bases left unmatched: 9.

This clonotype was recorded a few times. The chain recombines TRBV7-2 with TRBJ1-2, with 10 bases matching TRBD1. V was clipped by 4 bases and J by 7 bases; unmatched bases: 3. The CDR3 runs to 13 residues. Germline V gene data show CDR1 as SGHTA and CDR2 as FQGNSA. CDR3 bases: TGTGCCAGCAGCTCCAGACAGGGGGCTGGCTACACCTTC. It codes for CASSSRQGAGYTF.

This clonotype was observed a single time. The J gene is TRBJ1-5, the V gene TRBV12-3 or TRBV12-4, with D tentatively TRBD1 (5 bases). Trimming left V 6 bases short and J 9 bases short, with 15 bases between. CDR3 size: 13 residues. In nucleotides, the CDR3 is TGTGCCAGCAGCAGAGACAGAGTCTCGCCCCAGCATTTT. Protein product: CASSRDRVSPQHF.

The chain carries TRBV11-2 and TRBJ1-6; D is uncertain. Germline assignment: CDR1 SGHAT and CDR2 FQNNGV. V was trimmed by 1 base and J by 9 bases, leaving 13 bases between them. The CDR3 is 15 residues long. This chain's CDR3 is CASSLAGLKGSPLHF. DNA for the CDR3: TGTGCCAGCAGCTTAGCCGGTCTAAAGGGTTCACCCCTCCACTTT. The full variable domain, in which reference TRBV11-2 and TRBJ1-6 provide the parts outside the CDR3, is EAGVAQSPRYKIIEKRQSVAFWCNPISGHATLYWYQQILGQGPKLLIQFQNNGVVDDSQLPKDRFSAERLKGVDSTLKIQPAKLEDSAVYLCASSLAGLKGSPLHFGNGTRLTVT.

The CDR3 reads CASSPRKNTEAFF. CDR3 in DNA: TGTGCCAGCAGTCCTAGGAAGAACACTGAAGCTTTCTTT. J is TRBJ1-1 and V is TRBV6-1; D is undetermined. The CDR3 covers 13 residues. V was clipped by 5 bases and J by 1 base, with 8 bases between them. Germline assignment: CDR1 MNHNS and CDR2 SASEGT.

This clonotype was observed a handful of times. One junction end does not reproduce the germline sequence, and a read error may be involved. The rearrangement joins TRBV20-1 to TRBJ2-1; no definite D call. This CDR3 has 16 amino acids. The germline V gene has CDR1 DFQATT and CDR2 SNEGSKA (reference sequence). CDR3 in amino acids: CSVRDPGGPQYNEQFF. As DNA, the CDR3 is TGCAGTGTTAGAGACCCGGGCGGACCCCAATACAATGAGCAGTTCTTC.

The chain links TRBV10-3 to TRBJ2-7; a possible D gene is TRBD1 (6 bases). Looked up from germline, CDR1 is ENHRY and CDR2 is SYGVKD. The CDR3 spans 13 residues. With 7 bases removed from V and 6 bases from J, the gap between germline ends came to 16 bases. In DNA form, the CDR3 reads TGTGCCATCACCCCACTACAGGGCGGCGAGCAGTACTTC. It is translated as CAITPLQGGEQYF.

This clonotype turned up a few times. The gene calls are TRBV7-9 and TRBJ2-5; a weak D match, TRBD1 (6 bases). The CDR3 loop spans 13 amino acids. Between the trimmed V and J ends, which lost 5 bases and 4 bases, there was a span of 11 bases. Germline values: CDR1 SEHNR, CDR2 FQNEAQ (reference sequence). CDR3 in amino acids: CASSQQQGETQYF. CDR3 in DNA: TGTGCCAGCAGCCAACAACAGGGAGAGACCCAGTACTTC.

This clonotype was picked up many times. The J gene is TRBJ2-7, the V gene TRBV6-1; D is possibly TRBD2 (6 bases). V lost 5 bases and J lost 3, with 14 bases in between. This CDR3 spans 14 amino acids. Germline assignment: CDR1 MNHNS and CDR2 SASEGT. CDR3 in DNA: TGTGCCAGCAGTCCGGGACTGAACCTCTACGAGCAGTACTTC. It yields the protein CASSPGLNLYEQYF.

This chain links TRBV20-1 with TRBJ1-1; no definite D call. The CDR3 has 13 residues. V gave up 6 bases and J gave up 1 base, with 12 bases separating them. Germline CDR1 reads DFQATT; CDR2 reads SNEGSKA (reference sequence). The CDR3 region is CSARKSPNTEAFF. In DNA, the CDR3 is TGCAGTGCCCGTAAGTCGCCGAACACTGAAGCTTTCTTT.

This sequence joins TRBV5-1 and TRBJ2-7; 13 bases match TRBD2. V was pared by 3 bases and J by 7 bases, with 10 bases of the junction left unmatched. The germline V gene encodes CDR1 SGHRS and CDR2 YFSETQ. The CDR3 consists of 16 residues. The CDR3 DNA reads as TGCGCCAGCAGCTCTTTACTAGCGGGAGGGCCTAGTGAGCAGTACTTC. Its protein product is CASSSLLAGGPSEQYF.

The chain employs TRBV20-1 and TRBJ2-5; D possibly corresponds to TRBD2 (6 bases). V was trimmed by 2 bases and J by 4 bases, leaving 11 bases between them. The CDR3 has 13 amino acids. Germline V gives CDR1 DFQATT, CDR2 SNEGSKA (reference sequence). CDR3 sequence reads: CSARRGRGETQYF. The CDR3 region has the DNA TGCAGTGCTAGAAGAGGGCGGGGAGAGACCCAGTACTTC.

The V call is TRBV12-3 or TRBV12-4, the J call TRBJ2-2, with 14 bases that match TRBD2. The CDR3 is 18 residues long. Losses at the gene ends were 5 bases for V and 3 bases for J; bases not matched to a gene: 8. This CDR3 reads CASSLTSGRAGYTGELFF. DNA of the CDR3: TGTGCCAGCAGTCTGACTAGCGGGAGGGCCGGATACACCGGGGAGCTGTTTTTT.

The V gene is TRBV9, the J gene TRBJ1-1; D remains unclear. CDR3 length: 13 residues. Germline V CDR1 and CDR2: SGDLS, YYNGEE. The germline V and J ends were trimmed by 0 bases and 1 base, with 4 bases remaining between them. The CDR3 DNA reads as TGTGCCAGCAGCGTAGTGCGGAACACTGAAGCTTTCTTT. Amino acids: CASSVVRNTEAFF.

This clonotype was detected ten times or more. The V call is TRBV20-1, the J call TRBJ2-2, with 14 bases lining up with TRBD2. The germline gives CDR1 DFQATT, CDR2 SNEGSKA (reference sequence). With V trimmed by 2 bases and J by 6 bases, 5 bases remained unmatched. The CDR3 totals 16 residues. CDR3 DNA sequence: TGCAGTGCTAGAAAGGGGACTAGCGGGGGTGCCGGGGAGCTGTTTTTT. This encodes CSARKGTSGGAGELFF.

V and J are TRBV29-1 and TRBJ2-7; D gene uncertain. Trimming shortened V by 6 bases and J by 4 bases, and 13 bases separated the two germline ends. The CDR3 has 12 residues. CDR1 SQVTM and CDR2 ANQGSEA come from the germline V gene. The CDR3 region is CSVGWASYEQYF. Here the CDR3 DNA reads TGCAGCGTAGGGTGGGCCTCGTACGAGCAGTACTTC.

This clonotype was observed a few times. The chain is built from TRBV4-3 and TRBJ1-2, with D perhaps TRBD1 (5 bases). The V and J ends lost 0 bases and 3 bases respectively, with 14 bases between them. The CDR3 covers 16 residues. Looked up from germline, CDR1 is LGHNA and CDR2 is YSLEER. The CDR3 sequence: CASSQDAGRDDYGYTF. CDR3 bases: TGCGCCAGCAGCCAAGATGCCGGCAGGGATGACTATGGCTACACCTTC.

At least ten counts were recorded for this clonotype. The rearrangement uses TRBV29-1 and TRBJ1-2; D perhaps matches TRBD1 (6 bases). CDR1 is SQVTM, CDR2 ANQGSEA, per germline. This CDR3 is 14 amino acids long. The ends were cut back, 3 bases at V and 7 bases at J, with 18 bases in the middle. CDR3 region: CSVDLKRGELGYTF. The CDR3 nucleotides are TGCAGCGTTGACCTCAAAAGGGGGGAACTTGGCTACACCTTC. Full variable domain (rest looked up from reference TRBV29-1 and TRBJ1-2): SAVISQKPSRDICQRGTSLTIQCQVDSQVTMMFWYRQQPGQSLTLIATANQGSEATYESGFVIDKFPISRPNLTFSTLTVSNMSPEDSSIYLCSVDLKRGELGYTFGSGTRLTVV.

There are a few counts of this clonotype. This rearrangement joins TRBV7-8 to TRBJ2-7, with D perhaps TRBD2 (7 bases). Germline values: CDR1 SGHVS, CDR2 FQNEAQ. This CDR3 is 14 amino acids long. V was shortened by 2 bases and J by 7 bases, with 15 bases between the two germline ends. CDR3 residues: CASSLNRGAGEQYF. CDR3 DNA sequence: TGTGCCAGCAGCTTAAATCGGGGGGCGGGGGAGCAGTACTTC.

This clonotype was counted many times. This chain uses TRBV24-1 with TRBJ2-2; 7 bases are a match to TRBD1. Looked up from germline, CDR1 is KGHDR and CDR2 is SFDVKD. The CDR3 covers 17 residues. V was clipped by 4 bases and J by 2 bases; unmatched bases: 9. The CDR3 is CATSDPADRNNTGELFF. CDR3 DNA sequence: TGTGCCACCAGTGACCCTGCGGACAGGAATAACACCGGGGAGCTGTTTTTT.

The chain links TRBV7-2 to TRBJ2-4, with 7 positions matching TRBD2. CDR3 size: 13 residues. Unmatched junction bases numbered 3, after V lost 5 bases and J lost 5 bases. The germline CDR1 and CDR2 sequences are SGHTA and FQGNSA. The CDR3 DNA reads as TGTGCCAGCAGCCCTAGCGGCCAAAACATTCAGTACTTC. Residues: CASSPSGQNIQYF.

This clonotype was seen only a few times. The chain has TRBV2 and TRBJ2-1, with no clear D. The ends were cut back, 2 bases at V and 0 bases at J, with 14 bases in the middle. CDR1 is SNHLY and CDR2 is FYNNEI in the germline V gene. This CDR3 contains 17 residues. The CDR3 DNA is TGTGCCAGCAGTGAATCTCGCCATTCGAGCTCCTACAATGAGCAGTTCTTC. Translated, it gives CASSESRHSSSYNEQFF.

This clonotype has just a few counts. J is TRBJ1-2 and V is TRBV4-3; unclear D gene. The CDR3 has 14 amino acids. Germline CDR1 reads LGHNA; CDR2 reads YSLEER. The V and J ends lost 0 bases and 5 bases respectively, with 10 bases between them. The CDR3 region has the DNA TGCGCCAGCAGCCAAGATAGCAGAGTATATGGCTACACCTTC. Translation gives CASSQDSRVYGYTF.